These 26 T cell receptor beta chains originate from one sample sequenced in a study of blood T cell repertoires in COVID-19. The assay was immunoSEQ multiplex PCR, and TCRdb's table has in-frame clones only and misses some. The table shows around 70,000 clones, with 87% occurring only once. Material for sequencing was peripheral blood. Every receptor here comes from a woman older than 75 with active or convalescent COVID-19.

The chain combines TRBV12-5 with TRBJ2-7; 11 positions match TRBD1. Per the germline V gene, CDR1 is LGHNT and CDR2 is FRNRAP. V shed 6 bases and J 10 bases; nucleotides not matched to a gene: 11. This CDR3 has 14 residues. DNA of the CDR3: TGTGCTAGTGGGGACCGGGACAGGGGGGAAAAACAGTACTTC. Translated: CASGDRDRGEKQYF.

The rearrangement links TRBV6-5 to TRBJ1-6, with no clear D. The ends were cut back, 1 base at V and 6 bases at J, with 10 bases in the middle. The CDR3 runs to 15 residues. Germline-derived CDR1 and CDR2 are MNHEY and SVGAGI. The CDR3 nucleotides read TGTGCCAGCAGTTACTTTCTCCCCAGTAATTCACCCCTCCACTTT. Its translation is CASSYFLPSNSPLHF.

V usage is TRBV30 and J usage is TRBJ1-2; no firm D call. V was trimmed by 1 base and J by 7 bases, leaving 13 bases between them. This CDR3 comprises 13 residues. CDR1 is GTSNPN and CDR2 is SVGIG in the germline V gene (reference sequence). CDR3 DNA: TGTGCCTGGAGTGAGGTTCGGGGAGGTGGCTACACCTTC. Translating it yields CAWSEVRGGGYTF. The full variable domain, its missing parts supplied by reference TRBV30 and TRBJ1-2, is SQTIHQWPATLVQPVGSPLSLECTVEGTSNPNLYWYRQAAGRGLQLLFYSVGIGQISSEVPQNLSASRPQDRQFILSSKKLLLSDSGFYLCAWSEVRGGGYTFGSGTRLTVV.

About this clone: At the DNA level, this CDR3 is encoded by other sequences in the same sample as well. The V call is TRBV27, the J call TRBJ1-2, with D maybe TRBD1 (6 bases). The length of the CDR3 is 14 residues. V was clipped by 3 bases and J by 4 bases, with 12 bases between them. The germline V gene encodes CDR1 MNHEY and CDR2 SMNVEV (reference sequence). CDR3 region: CASSLSGQPYGYTF. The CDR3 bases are TGTGCCAGCAGTTTGTCCGGACAGCCCTATGGCTACACCTTC.

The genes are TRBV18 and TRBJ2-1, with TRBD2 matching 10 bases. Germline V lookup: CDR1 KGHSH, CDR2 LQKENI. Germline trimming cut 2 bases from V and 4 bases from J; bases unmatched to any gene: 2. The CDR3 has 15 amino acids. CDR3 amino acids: CASSPSGGEYNEQFF. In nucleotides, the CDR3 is TGTGCCAGCTCACCAAGCGGGGGGGAATACAATGAGCAGTTCTTC.

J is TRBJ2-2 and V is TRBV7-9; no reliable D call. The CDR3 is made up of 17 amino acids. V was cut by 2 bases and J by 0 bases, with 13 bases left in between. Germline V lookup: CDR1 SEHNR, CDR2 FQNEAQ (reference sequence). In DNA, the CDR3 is TGTGCCAGCAGCTTACGACTCGACGGCTCGAACACCGGGGAGCTGTTTTTT. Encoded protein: CASSLRLDGSNTGELFF.

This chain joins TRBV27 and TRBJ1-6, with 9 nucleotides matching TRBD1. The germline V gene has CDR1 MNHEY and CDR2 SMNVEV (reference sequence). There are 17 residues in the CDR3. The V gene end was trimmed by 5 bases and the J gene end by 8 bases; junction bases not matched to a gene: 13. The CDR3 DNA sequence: TGTGCCAGCAGTCCTCACCTCGACAGGGGGAGACATTCACCCCTCCACTTT. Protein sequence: CASSPHLDRGRHSPLHF.

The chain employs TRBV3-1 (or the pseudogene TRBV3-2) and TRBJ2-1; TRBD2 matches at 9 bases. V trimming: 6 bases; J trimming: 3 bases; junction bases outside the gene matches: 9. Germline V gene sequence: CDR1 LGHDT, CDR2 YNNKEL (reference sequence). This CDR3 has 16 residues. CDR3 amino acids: CASRNSWRGGYNEQFF. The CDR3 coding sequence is TGTGCCAGCAGAAACTCGTGGCGGGGGGGCTACAATGAGCAGTTCTTC.

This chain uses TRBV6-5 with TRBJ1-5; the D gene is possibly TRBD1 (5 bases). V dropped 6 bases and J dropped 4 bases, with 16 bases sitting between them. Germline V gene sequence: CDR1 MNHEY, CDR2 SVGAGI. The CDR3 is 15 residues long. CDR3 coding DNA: TGTGCCAGCAGGGTGGGAGGACATACTAATCAGCCCCAGCATTTT. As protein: CASRVGGHTNQPQHF.

CDR3 sequence reads: CASSFSTANTGELFF. The DNA for the CDR3 is TGTGCCAGCAGCTTTTCCACAGCTAACACCGGGGAGCTGTTTTTT. This chain joins TRBV7-9 and TRBJ2-2; D call uncertain. Trimming took off 3 bases at V and 2 bases at J, with 10 bases between the two ends. Germline CDR1 SEHNR, CDR2 FQNEAQ (reference sequence). This CDR3 has 15 amino acids.

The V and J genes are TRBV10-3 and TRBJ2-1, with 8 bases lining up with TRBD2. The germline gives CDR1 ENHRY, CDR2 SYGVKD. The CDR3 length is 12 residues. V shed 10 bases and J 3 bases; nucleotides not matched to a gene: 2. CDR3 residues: CASGGYYNEQFF. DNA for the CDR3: TGTGCCAGCGGGGGGTACTACAATGAGCAGTTCTTC.

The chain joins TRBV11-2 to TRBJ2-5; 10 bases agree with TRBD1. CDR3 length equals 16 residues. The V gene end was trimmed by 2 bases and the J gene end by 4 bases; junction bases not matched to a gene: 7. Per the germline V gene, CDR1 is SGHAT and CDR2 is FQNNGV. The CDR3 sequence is CASSLSWTGGSETQYF. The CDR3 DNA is TGTGCCAGCAGCTTATCCTGGACAGGGGGGTCAGAGACCCAGTACTTC.

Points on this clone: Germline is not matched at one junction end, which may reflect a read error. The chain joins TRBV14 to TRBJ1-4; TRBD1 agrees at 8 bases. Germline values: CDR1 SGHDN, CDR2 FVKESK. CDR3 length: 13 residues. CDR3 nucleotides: TGTGCCAGTAGCCGCAGGGGGCACGAAAAACTGTTTTTT. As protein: CASSRRGHEKLFF.

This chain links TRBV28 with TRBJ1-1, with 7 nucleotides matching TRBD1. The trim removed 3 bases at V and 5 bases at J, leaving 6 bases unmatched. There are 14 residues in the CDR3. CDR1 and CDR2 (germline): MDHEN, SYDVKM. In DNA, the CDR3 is TGTGCCAGCAGTTTCCCACAGGGGAGGACTGAAGCTTTCTTT. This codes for CASSFPQGRTEAFF.

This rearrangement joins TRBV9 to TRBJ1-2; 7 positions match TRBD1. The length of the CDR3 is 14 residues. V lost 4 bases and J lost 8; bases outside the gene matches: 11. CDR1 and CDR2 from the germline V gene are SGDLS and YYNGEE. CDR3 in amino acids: CASSLTGQPEGYTF. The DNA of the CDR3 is TGTGCCAGCAGCTTAACGGGACAGCCAGAAGGCTACACCTTC.

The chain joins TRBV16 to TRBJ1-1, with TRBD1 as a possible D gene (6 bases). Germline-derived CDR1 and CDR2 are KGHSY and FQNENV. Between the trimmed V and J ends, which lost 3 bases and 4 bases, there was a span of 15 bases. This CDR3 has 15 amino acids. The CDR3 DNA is TGTGCCAGCAGCCACCTACAGGGATACGGCACTGAAGCTTTCTTT. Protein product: CASSHLQGYGTEAFF. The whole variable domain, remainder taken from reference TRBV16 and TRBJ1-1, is GEEVAQTPKHLVRGEGQKAKLYCAPIKGHSYVFWYQQVLKNEFKFLISFQNENVFDETGMPKERFSAKCLPNSPCSLEIQATKLEDSAVYFCASSHLQGYGTEAFFGQGTRLTVV.

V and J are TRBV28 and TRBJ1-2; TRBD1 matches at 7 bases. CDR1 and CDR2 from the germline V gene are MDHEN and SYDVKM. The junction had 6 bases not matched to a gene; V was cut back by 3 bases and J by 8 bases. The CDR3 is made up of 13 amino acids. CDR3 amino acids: CASSLDRSRGYTF. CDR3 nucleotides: TGTGCCAGCAGTTTGGACAGGTCGAGGGGCTACACCTTC.

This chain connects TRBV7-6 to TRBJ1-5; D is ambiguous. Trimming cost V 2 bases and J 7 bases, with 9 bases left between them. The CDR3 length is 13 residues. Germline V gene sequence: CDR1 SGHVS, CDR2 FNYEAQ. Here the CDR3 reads CASSLQEGQPQHF. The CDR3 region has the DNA TGTGCCAGCAGCTTACAGGAGGGACAGCCCCAGCATTTT.

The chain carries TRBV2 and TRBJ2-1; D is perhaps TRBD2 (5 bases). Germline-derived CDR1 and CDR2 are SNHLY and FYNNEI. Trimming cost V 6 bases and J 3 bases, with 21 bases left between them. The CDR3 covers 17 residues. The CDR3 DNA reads TGTGCCAGCAGCGGACCCCTAGGAAGCGGCAACTACAATGAGCAGTTCTTC. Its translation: CASSGPLGSGNYNEQFF.

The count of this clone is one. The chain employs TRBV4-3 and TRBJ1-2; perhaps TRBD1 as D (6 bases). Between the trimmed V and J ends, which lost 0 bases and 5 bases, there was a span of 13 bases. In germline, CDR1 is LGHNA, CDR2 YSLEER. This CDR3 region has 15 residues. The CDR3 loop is CASSQERTGLYGYTF. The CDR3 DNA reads TGCGCCAGCAGCCAAGAGCGAACAGGGTTGTATGGCTACACCTTC.

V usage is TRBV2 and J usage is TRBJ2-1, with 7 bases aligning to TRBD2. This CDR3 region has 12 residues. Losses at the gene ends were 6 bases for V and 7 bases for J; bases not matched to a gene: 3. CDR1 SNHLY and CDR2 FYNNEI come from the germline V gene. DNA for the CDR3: TGTGCCAGCAGGAGGGGAGGGAATGAGCAGTTCTTC. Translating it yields CASRRGGNEQFF. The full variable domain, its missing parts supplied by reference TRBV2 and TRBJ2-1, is EPEVTQTPSHQVTQMGQEVILRCVPISNHLYFYWYRQILGQKVEFLVSFYNNEISEKSEIFDDQFSVERPDGSNFTLKIRSTKLEDSAMYFCASRRGGNEQFFGPGTRLTVL.

The CDR3, as DNA: TGTGCCAGCAGTTACACGTGGGACACCGCCGGCTACACCTTC. It specifies CASSYTWDTAGYTF. The gene calls are TRBV6-2 or TRBV6-3 and TRBJ1-2; a weak D match, TRBD1 (6 bases). V lost 2 bases to trimming and J lost 8 bases, with 15 bases between them. Germline CDR1 and CDR2: MNHEY and SVGEGT. The CDR3 extends over 14 amino acids.

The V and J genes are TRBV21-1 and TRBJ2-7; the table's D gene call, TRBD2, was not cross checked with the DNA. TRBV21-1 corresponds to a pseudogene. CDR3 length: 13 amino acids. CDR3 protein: CASSDSRAGEQYF. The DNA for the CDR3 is TGTGCCAGCAGCGACTCAAGGGCGGGCGAGCAGTACTTC.

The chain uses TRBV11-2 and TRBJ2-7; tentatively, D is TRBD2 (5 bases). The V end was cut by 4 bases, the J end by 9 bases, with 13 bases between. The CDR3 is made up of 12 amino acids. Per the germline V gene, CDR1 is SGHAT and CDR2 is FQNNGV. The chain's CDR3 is CASSSERRGQYF. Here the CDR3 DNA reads TGTGCCAGCAGCTCAGAACGACGGGGGCAGTACTTC.

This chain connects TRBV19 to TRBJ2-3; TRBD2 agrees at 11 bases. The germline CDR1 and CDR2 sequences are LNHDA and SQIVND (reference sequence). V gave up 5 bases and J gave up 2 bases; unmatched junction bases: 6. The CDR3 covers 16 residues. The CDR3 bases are TGTGCCAGTAGTGCCCCGGGACTAGCGGCCACAGATACGCAGTATTTT. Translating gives CASSAPGLAATDTQYF. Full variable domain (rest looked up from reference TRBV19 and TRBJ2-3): DGGITQSPKYLFRKEGQNVTLSCEQNLNHDAMYWYRQDPGQGLRLIYYSQIVNDFQKGDIAEGYSVSREKKESFPLTVTSAQKNPTAFYLCASSAPGLAATDTQYFGPGTRLTVL.

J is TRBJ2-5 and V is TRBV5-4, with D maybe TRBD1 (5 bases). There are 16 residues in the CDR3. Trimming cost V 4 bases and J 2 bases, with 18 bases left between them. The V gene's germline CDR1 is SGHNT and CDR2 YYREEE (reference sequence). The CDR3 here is CASSPTSYRSQETQYF. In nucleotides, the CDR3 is TGTGCCAGCAGCCCGACCTCATACAGGAGTCAAGAGACCCAGTACTTC.